One and the same sample provided the 28 T cell receptor beta chains below, sequenced in a study of graft-versus-host responses after intestinal transplantation. To release intraepithelial and lamina propria lymphocytes, the graft tissue was processed. Clones were read by immunoSEQ multiplex PCR, and TCRdb kept only the in-frame ones, dropping some. The table lists roughly 11,000 clones, about 68% of them singletons. The sequences come from ileum tissue, collected 142 days after intestinal transplantation. These receptors came from a human patient who received an intestinal transplant, so some T cells may come from the graft donor.

The gene calls are TRBV29-1 and TRBJ2-6; D gene ambiguous. Germline V gives CDR1 SQVTM, CDR2 ANQGSEA. Trimming took 3 bases from V and 0 from J, leaving 6 bases between them. This CDR3 region has 14 residues. Written as DNA, the CDR3 is TGCAGCGTTGAGGCCGCCTCTGGGGCCAACGTCCTGACTTTC. It is translated as CSVEAASGANVLTF.

CDR3 protein: CASSPGRARSGANVLTF. The CDR3 DNA reads TGTGCCAGCAGCCCCGGGAGGGCCCGCTCTGGGGCCAACGTCCTGACTTTC. The chain joins TRBV7-2 to TRBJ2-6; 8 bases align to TRBD2. V was pared by 5 bases and J by 0 bases, with 6 bases of the junction left unmatched. CDR1 and CDR2 from the germline V gene are SGHTA and FQGNSA. The CDR3 covers 17 residues.

This chain links TRBV29-1 with TRBJ2-3; weak D call: TRBD2 (6 bases). The CDR3 is 14 amino acids. V shed 4 bases and J shed 8 bases, with 19 bases lying between them. Germline V gene lookup returns CDR1 SQVTM and CDR2 ANQGSEA. The CDR3: CSVVLGGGTTTQYF. CDR3 DNA sequence: TGCAGCGTTGTACTGGGGGGTGGGACCACTACGCAGTATTTT.

The rearrangement links TRBV13 to TRBJ2-2; 7 positions match TRBD1. This CDR3 is 15 amino acids long. CDR1 and CDR2 (germline): PRHDT, FYEKMQ (reference sequence). Losses at the gene ends were 6 bases for V and 2 bases for J; bases not matched to a gene: 6. Here the CDR3 reads CASSGDRVNTGELFF. In DNA, the CDR3 is TGTGCCAGCAGTGGAGACAGGGTTAACACCGGGGAGCTGTTTTTT.

The V gene is TRBV4-1, the J gene TRBJ2-3; tentatively, D is TRBD2 (7 bases). CDR3 size: 17 residues. In germline, CDR1 is MGHRA, CDR2 YSYEKL. V was shortened by 4 bases and J by 0 bases, with 17 bases between the two germline ends. CDR3 in amino acids: CASSLKWAGASTDTQYF. CDR3 coding DNA: TGCGCCAGCAGCCTGAAATGGGCGGGGGCCAGCACAGATACGCAGTATTTT.

The rearrangement links TRBV5-1 to TRBJ2-7, with D possibly matching TRBD2 (5 bases). The CDR3 totals 12 residues. Germline V gene lookup returns CDR1 SGHRS and CDR2 YFSETQ. Trimming cost V 4 bases and J 6 bases, with 11 bases left between them. CDR3 protein: CASSPGLSEQYF. The CDR3, as DNA: TGCGCCAGCAGCCCTGGACTGAGCGAGCAGTACTTC.

There are a few counts of this clone. The rearrangement joins TRBV5-8 to TRBJ2-7, with D uncertain. The CDR3 extends over 15 amino acids. The V end was cut by 5 bases, the J end by 7 bases, with 22 bases between. Per the germline V gene, CDR1 is SGHTS and CDR2 is YDEGEE. The chain's CDR3 is CASSSRVPGPGEQYF. The CDR3 DNA sequence: TGTGCCAGCAGTTCCCGGGTCCCCGGCCCCGGGGAGCAGTACTTC.

J is TRBJ2-7 and V is TRBV27; maybe TRBD1 (5 bases). Trimming cost V 6 bases and J 3 bases, with 12 bases left between them. Germline CDR1 MNHEY, CDR2 SMNVEV (reference sequence). CDR3 length equals 13 residues. The CDR3 spells CASRQAVRYEQYF. The CDR3 coding sequence is TGTGCCAGCAGACAGGCGGTCCGCTACGAGCAGTACTTC.

The rearrangement uses TRBV5-4 and TRBJ2-1, with TRBD2 as a possible D gene (5 bases). This CDR3 has 14 amino acids. Trimming cost V 3 bases and J 8 bases, with 15 bases left between them. Germline CDR1 is SGHNT and CDR2 is YYREEE (reference sequence). The CDR3 nucleotides read TGTGCCAGCAGCTCACTAGTCATAACCGATGAGCAGTTCTTC. Its protein product is CASSSLVITDEQFF.

This chain connects TRBV29-1 to TRBJ2-5, with D maybe TRBD2 (6 bases). V lost 1 base to trimming and J lost 9 bases, with 30 bases between them. This CDR3 comprises 18 residues. Germline V gives CDR1 SQVTM, CDR2 ANQGSEA. This CDR3 reads CSVEGEAGQTLLLGAQYF. DNA for the CDR3: TGCAGCGTTGAAGGAGAAGCGGGCCAGACCCTCCTTTTAGGTGCCCAGTACTTC.

The genes are TRBV28 and TRBJ1-1; D is unresolved. The CDR3 totals 16 residues. CDR1 and CDR2 (germline): MDHEN, SYDVKM. Trimming removed 5 bases at V and 2 bases at J, with 18 bases between. CDR3 sequence (DNA): TGTGCCAGCAGTCCCGTCGGGGTAGTCGGAAACACTGAAGCTTTCTTT. Translation: CASSPVGVVGNTEAFF.

This chain links TRBV10-3 with TRBJ1-2; 10 bases align to TRBD1. There are 17 residues in the CDR3. Germline CDR1 is ENHRY and CDR2 is SYGVKD. V dropped 3 bases and J dropped 8; count of bases not matched to a gene: 15. The CDR3 sequence: CAISDHRRTGGVGGYTF. CDR3 sequence (DNA): TGTGCCATCAGTGATCATCGACGGACAGGGGGGGTCGGCGGCTACACCTTC.

The chain has TRBV5-8 and TRBJ1-4; TRBD1 aligns across 8 bases. CDR1 SGHTS and CDR2 YDEGEE come from the germline V gene. V dropped 5 bases and J dropped 7; count of bases not matched to a gene: 10. The CDR3 consists of 15 residues. CDR3 sequence: CASRRGQGGFEKLFF. The CDR3 bases are TGTGCCAGCAGACGAGGACAGGGTGGGTTTGAAAAACTGTTTTTT. The whole variable domain, filled in from reference TRBV5-8 and TRBJ1-4, reads EAGVTQSPTHLIKTRGQQATLRCSPISGHTSVYWYQQALGLGLQFLLWYDEGEERNRGNFPPRFSGRQFPNYSSELNVNALELEDSALYLCASRRGQGGFEKLFFGSGTQLSVL.

The V and J genes are TRBV29-1 and TRBJ2-1, with no clear D. Between the trimmed V and J ends, which lost 7 bases and 0 bases, there was a span of 13 bases. CDR3 length: 14 amino acids. The V gene's germline CDR1 is SQVTM and CDR2 ANQGSEA. CDR3 coding DNA: TGCAGCGCCCCTAAAATGAGCTCCTACAATGAGCAGTTCTTC. Translating gives CSAPKMSSYNEQFF.

The rearrangement uses TRBV7-9 and TRBJ2-2; no reliable D call. CDR1 SEHNR and CDR2 FQNEAQ come from the germline V gene (reference sequence). There are 14 residues in the CDR3. V lost 11 bases, J lost 0 bases, and 13 bases lay in between. CDR3 bases: TGTGCCGTCAACAGAAAGGCGAACACCGGGGAGCTGTTTTTT. Amino acids: CAVNRKANTGELFF.

This chain connects TRBV10-1 to TRBJ1-2; D remains ambiguous. The germline V gene has CDR1 WNHNN and CDR2 SYGVQD (reference sequence). The CDR3 loop spans 17 amino acids. Trimming shortened V by 7 bases and J by 6 bases, and 27 bases separated the two germline ends. CDR3 sequence: CASIQGGSLRRLNGYTF. The CDR3 bases are TGCGCCAGCATCCAAGGTGGCTCACTCAGGAGGCTCAATGGCTACACCTTC.

This sequence joins TRBV5-1 and TRBJ2-7, with unresolved D. The CDR3 contains 12 residues. Germline V CDR1 and CDR2: SGHRS, YFSETQ. The ends were cut back, 1 base at V and 5 bases at J, with 7 bases in the middle. CDR3 sequence reads: CASSLMGHEQYF. The CDR3 DNA is TGCGCCAGCAGCTTGATGGGCCACGAGCAGTACTTC. Complete variable domain (other parts from reference TRBV5-1 and TRBJ2-7): KAGVTQTPRYLIKTRGQQVTLSCSPISGHRSVSWYQQTPGQGLQFLFEYFSETQRNKGNFPGRFSGRQFSNSRSEMNVSTLELGDSALYLCASSLMGHEQYFGPGTRLTVT.

The genes are TRBV18 and TRBJ2-7; TRBD2 agrees at 8 bases. V was clipped by 2 bases and J by 2 bases; unmatched bases: 8. Germline V gene sequence: CDR1 KGHSH, CDR2 LQKENI. The CDR3 totals 16 residues. The CDR3 DNA reads as TGTGCCAGCTCACCATATGCTAGCGGGTTCGCCTACGAGCAGTACTTC. Protein: CASSPYASGFAYEQYF. Based on the CDR3 plus reference TRBV18 and TRBJ2-7, the full variable domain is NAGVMQNPRHLVRRRGQEARLRCSPMKGHSHVYWYRQLPEEGLKFMVYLQKENIIDESGMPKERFSAEFPKEGPSILRIQQVVRGDSAAYFCASSPYASGFAYEQYFGPGTRLTVT.

The V gene is TRBV9, the J gene TRBJ2-7, with 10 bases that match TRBD2. CDR1 and CDR2 (germline): SGDLS, YYNGEE. The trim removed 4 bases at V and 4 bases at J, leaving 2 bases unmatched. The CDR3 loop spans 13 amino acids. The CDR3 nucleotides read TGTGCCAGCAGCCCTAGCGGGAGTTACGAGCAGTACTTC. Translated: CASSPSGSYEQYF.

The count of this clone is one. The gene calls are TRBV7-9 and TRBJ2-7, with D possibly TRBD2 on 6 matching bases. CDR3 length: 11 residues. V was shortened by 8 bases and J by 4 bases, with 9 bases between the two germline ends. From germline, CDR1 is SEHNR and CDR2 FQNEAQ (reference sequence). Written as DNA, the CDR3 is TGTGCCAGCGGACTACATTACGAGCAGTACTTC. Translating gives CASGLHYEQYF.

This clone was seen only once. This sample includes further DNA sequences coding for the same CDR3. The chain couples TRBV27 to TRBJ1-6, with D possibly being TRBD1 (5 bases). The V gene's germline CDR1 is MNHEY and CDR2 SMNVEV (reference sequence). CDR3 length: 13 amino acids. V lost 4 bases, J lost 4 bases, and 5 bases lay in between. The CDR3 loop is CASSYRYNSPLHF. In nucleotides, the CDR3 is TGTGCCAGCAGTTACAGGTATAATTCACCCCTCCACTTT.

This clone was seen a few times. In DNA, the CDR3 is TGTGCCAGTGGAGGGGGGGCCGACGAGCAGTACTTC. Amino acids: CASGGGADEQYF. The gene calls are TRBV19 and TRBJ2-7, with D perhaps TRBD2 (7 bases). V was pared by 8 bases and J by 5 bases, with 13 bases between. CDR1 LNHDA and CDR2 SQIVND come from the germline V gene (reference sequence). The length of the CDR3 is 12 residues.

The chain links TRBV6-1 to TRBJ1-1; D is undetermined. CDR3 length: 13 amino acids. Germline assignment: CDR1 MNHNS and CDR2 SASEGT. V gave up 3 bases and J gave up 1 base, with 6 bases separating them. The CDR3 region is CASSDYENTEAFF. Here the CDR3 DNA reads TGTGCCAGCAGTGACTATGAGAACACTGAAGCTTTCTTT.

This chain joins TRBV2 and TRBJ2-7, with 9 positions matching TRBD1. Germline V gives CDR1 SNHLY, CDR2 FYNNEI. The V gene end was trimmed by 1 base and the J gene end by 6 bases; junction bases not matched to a gene: 10. There are 16 residues in the CDR3. DNA for the CDR3: TGTGCCAGCAGTGAAGGGTGGACAGGGGAGATGGGCGAGCAGTACTTC. This encodes CASSEGWTGEMGEQYF.

The V gene is TRBV9, the J gene TRBJ2-3; 9 nucleotides match TRBD1. CDR1 is SGDLS and CDR2 is YYNGEE in the germline V gene. The CDR3 extends over 15 amino acids. V was clipped by 3 bases and J by 0 bases; unmatched bases: 2. The CDR3 region has the DNA TGTGCCAGCAGCGCAACAGGGGGCAGCACAGATACGCAGTATTTT. Translation: CASSATGGSTDTQYF.

The chain uses TRBV7-9 and TRBJ2-3; D is perhaps TRBD2 (5 bases). Trimming took 3 bases from V and 6 from J, leaving 22 bases between them. Germline CDR1 reads SEHNR; CDR2 reads FQNEAQ (reference sequence). The CDR3 runs 17 residues. CDR3 region: CASSFGAAGPRVDTQYF. CDR3 bases: TGTGCCAGCAGCTTTGGCGCGGCGGGCCCCCGGGTTGATACGCAGTATTTT.

This chain joins TRBV20-1 and TRBJ2-1; a possible D gene is TRBD1 (6 bases). CDR1 DFQATT and CDR2 SNEGSKA come from the germline V gene (reference sequence). Trimming shortened V by 5 bases and J by 9 bases, and 8 bases separated the two germline ends. This CDR3 comprises 10 residues. The CDR3, as DNA: TGCAGTGCTCAGGGGAGTGAGCAGTTCTTC. Translated, it gives CSAQGSEQFF.

The CDR3 region is CASSRSGQGGETQYF. CDR3 sequence (DNA): TGTGCCAGCAGTAGGAGCGGACAGGGTGGCGAGACCCAGTACTTC. V usage is TRBV2 and J usage is TRBJ2-5; 8 bases map to TRBD1. J was trimmed by 5 bases and V by 5 bases; bases with no gene match: 10. The CDR3 length is 15 residues. Germline V gene sequence: CDR1 SNHLY, CDR2 FYNNEI.